A selection of T cell receptor beta chains follows, all from one sample in a study of Graves' ophthalmopathy and Graves' hyperthyroidism. Each CDR3 protein is one row after TCRdb ran MiXCR on the multiplex PCR reads. The data hold more than 1,000,000 distinct CDR3 sequences, with 36% observed a single time. Material: peripheral blood or thyroid tissue (not recorded which). The receptors derive from an adult man with Graves' hyperthyroidism. The CDR3 runs from the conserved cysteine through the conserved F or W. A D gene is named only where the DNA matches it firmly. Clone size is stated in some rows and not others, as once, few, many or a class when expanded.

j_call	v_call	d_call	clone_size	cdr3_nt	cdr3_aa
TRBJ1-5	TRBV6-2/TRBV6-3	NA	NA	TGTGCCAGCAGCCTTCCAAGAGGGGTCCAGCCCCAGCATTTT	CASSLPRGVQPQHF
TRBJ1-4	TRBV29-1	TRBD1	NA	TGCAGCGTTAAAAATGTCGGGACAGGCGATAATGAAAAACTGTTTTTT	CSVKNVGTGDNEKLFF
TRBJ2-2	TRBV7-8	TRBD1	NA	TGTGCCAGCAGCCAGGGACAGGGGCCTGGATGGACCGGGGAGCTGTTTTTT	CASSQGQGPGWTGELFF
TRBJ2-2	TRBV11-2	NA	NA	TGTGCCAGCAGCTCGCGGGTGGAGGCGAACACCGGGGAGCTGTTTTTT	CASSSRVEANTGELFF
TRBJ2-7	TRBV7-7	TRBD2	NA	TGTGCCAGCAGCTTGGGCAGACTAGCGGGAGCAACCTACGAGCAGTACTTC	CASSLGRLAGATYEQYF
TRBJ2-2	TRBV9	TRBD1	NA	TGTGCCAGCAGCGTAGCTAAGACAGGGGCGAACACCGGGGAGCTGTTTTTT	CASSVAKTGANTGELFF
TRBJ2-7	TRBV19	TRBD1	once	TGTGCCTGGAAACGGGGACAGGGCGGGTACGAGCAGTACTTC	CAWKRGQGGYEQYF
TRBJ1-6	TRBV15	NA	many	TGTGCCACCAGCAGAGGAATAGGGGATATTAATTCACCCCTCCACTTT	CATSRGIGDINSPLHF
TRBJ2-5	TRBV5-1	NA	NA	TGCGCCAGCAGCTTGGCCGGTTTAGGGGCGACTCACCAAGAGACCCAGTACTTC	CASSLAGLGATHQETQYF
TRBJ2-5	TRBV24-1	NA	NA	TGTGCCAGTAGCGCCCCCACCCTCTTTCTTGAAGAGACCCAGTACTTC	CASSAPTLFLEETQYF
TRBJ1-1	TRBV5-1	TRBD1	few	TGCGCCAGCGGCCCGACAGGGGAGACTGAAGCTTTCTTT	CASGPTGETEAFF
TRBJ1-5	TRBV6-5	NA	many	TGTGCCAGCAGTTACTCAGCCCGGCAGCCCCAGCATTTT	CASSYSARQPQHF
TRBJ2-7	TRBV20-1	TRBD1	many	TGCAGTGCTACCCTACTGACAGGGGGCCCGCACGAGCAGTACTTC	CSATLLTGGPHEQYF
TRBJ1-2	TRBV11-2	NA	NA	TGTGCCAGCAGCTCACGAAGGGGGGCCAGGGACTATGGCTACACCTTC	CASSSRRGARDYGYTF
TRBJ2-7	TRBV25-1	NA	NA	TGTGCCAGCAGTTCGCCGACGGAAGGGGCCAACGAGCAGTACTTC	CASSSPTEGANEQYF
TRBJ2-1	TRBV14	NA	NA	TGTGCCAGCAGCCAAGGACTCACAGCACTAAACTACAATGAGCAGTTCTTC	CASSQGLTALNYNEQFF
TRBJ1-1	TRBV29-1	NA	many	TGCAGCGTTGAAGGTCTGTGGGGGGACACTGAAGCTTTCTTT	CSVEGLWGDTEAFF
TRBJ2-7	TRBV7-2	TRBD1	many	TGTGCCAGCAGCTTAGGTTCGGGACAGGGGGCAACCGAGCAGTACTTC	CASSLGSGQGATEQYF
TRBJ2-7	TRBV7-9	TRBD2	few	TGTGCCAGCAGCTTGAGACTAGCGGGAGTCGGGTCCTACGAGCAGTACTTC	CASSLRLAGVGSYEQYF
TRBJ2-5	TRBV12-3/TRBV12-4	TRBD2	few	TGTGCCAGCAGCTGGACTAGGACCTTCCAAGAGACCCAGTACTTC	CASSWTRTFQETQYF
TRBJ2-7	TRBV4-1	NA	NA	TGCGCCAGCAGCCAAGTCGATAGGGAGCGGTCCTACGAGCAGTACTTC	CASSQVDRERSYEQYF
TRBJ2-2	TRBV9	NA	many	TGTGCCAGCAGCGTAGAGGGGACGAACACCGGGGAGCTGTTTTTT	CASSVEGTNTGELFF
TRBJ2-7	TRBV10-3	NA	many	TGTGCCATCAGTGGAGTTGGCGAGCAGTACTTC	CAISGVGEQYF
TRBJ1-1	TRBV2	TRBD1	many	TGTGCCAGCAGGGCCCTGACAGGGCGGGTGGGAGAAGCTTTCTTT	CASRALTGRVGEAFF
TRBJ2-6	TRBV20-1	NA	NA	TGCAGTGCTACAGAAGGGGGGACAAGGGGTTTTGGGGCCAACGTCCTGACTTTC	CSATEGGTRGFGANVLTF
TRBJ1-2	TRBV13	NA	few	TGTGCCAGCAGTTACCCCCTCCGGGAACCAAACTATGGCTACACCTTC	CASSYPLREPNYGYTF
TRBJ1-1	TRBV10-2	NA	NA	TGCGCCAGCAGTGATTCCGACGGCATGAACACTGAAGCTTTCTTT	CASSDSDGMNTEAFF
TRBJ2-7	TRBV5-8	TRBD2	NA	TGTGCCAGCAGCTTGGATTCTCCCGGGACTAGCGGGAGTATAGAGGACTTC	CASSLDSPGTSGSIEDF
TRBJ2-2	TRBV29-1	NA	NA	TGCAGCGTCCTCGAGGCGAACACCGGGGAGCTGTTTTTT	CSVLEANTGELFF
TRBJ1-1	TRBV7-8	NA	many	TGTGCCAGCAGCTTTCCTATGAACACTGAAGCTTTCTTT	CASSFPMNTEAFF
TRBJ2-1	TRBV27	TRBD2	NA	TGTGCCAGCAGTACTAGCGGGAGTTCGTATGAGCAGTTCTTC	CASSTSGSSYEQFF
TRBJ1-2	TRBV7-9	NA	NA	TGTGCCAGCAGTCCTGACAGTAGGAATGGCTACACCTTC	CASSPDSRNGYTF
TRBJ1-1	TRBV10-3	NA	many	TGTGCCATCAGTGGACTACAGGGTATCGACACTGAAGCTTTCTTT	CAISGLQGIDTEAFF
TRBJ1-4	TRBV2	TRBD1	many	TGTGCCAGCAGCGCGGACAGGTTTATAACTAATGAAAAACTGTTTTTT	CASSADRFITNEKLFF
TRBJ2-2	TRBV19	NA	NA	TGTGCCAGTAAGGCAGACACCGGGGAGCTGTTTTTT	CASKADTGELFF
TRBJ1-3	TRBV7-8	NA	NA	TGCGCCAGCAGCCACGCTACTGGGGGCTCTGGAAACACCATATATTTT	CASSHATGGSGNTIYF
TRBJ1-2	TRBV25-1	NA	many	TGTGCCAGCAGTGAAACAAGCCGAGGCTACACCTTC	CASSETSRGYTF
TRBJ2-5	TRBV7-2	TRBD2	NA	TGTGCCAGCAGCTTAGCCCAGGGCGGGAGGCCCCCGGAGACCCAGTACTTC	CASSLAQGGRPPETQYF
TRBJ1-4	TRBV4-2	NA	many	TGTGCCAGCAGCCAAGATTCGGGGAAAGGACTTAATGAAAAACTGTTTTTT	CASSQDSGKGLNEKLFF
TRBJ2-3	TRBV9	NA	NA	TGTGCCAGCAGCGTAGCGGGGGCGATAACAGATACGCAGTATTTT	CASSVAGAITDTQYF
TRBJ2-2	TRBV5-1	TRBD2	few	TGCGCCAGCAGCCCAGGACTAGCGGGAGATAACACCGGGGAGCTGTTTTTT	CASSPGLAGDNTGELFF
TRBJ2-2	TRBV4-3	NA	NA	TGCGCCAGCAGCCAAGATCCCGCGGGGAGCACCGGGGAGCTGTTTTTT	CASSQDPAGSTGELFF
TRBJ2-5	TRBV11-2	TRBD1	NA	TGTGCCAGCAGCTCCCGACAGGGGCTAAAAGAGACCCAGTACTTC	CASSSRQGLKETQYF